This T cell receptor (beta chain) derives from a study of T-cell reconstitution after alpha-beta-depleted transplantation in children. Whole-study findings and limits: Several hundred graft clones that had expanded were reportedly the source of alpha-beta T cells about two months after transplant. One year post-transplant, T-cell counts and diversity were largely derived from T cells produced anew.

The TCRbeta library incorporated unique molecular identifiers. TCRdb ran MiXCR on the PCR reads and lists one entry per CDR3 protein. The data contain around 450,000 distinct CDR3 sequences, roughly two fifths of them seen just once; the ten biggest clones take up under 35%. Per the germline V gene, CDR1 is SEHNR and CDR2 is FQNEAQ (reference sequence). V was clipped by 11 bases and J by 7 bases; unmatched bases: 13. The CDR3 extends over 13 amino acids. As to this clonotype: Its antigen is still unknown.

This sequence originates from a girl under 10 years old with aplastic anemia, due to receive a stem cell transplant. The chain has TRBV7-9 and TRBJ2-7, with TRBD2 identical over 8 bases. This material consisted of PBMCs, taken before TCRalphabeta/CD19-depleted stem cell transplant. The CDR3 region is CAGMRAGAEEQYF. The CDR3 nucleotides are TGTGCCGGAATGCGAGCGGGGGCTGAAGAGCAGTACTTC. Full variable domain (outside the CDR3, taken from reference TRBV7-9 and TRBJ2-7): DTGVSQNPRHKITKRGQNVTFRCDPISEHNRLYWYRQTLGQGPEFLTYFQNEAQLEKSRLLSDRFSAERPKGSFSTLEIQRTEQGDSAMYLCAGMRAGAEEQYFGPGTRLTVT.